This T cell receptor (beta chain) was retrieved from a study of regulatory T cells in long-lasting Graves disease. Assembly of TCR beta libraries relied on iRepertoire HTBI primers together with Arm-PCR of CDR3 regions. TCRdb recomputed calls from the multiplex PCR reads with MiXCR, one row per CDR3 protein. The sample yields a few hundred thousand distinct CDR3 sequences, roughly 21% seen once. Time point described: persistent/refractory GD, antithyroid drugs over 5 years with positive TRAb. The TCR library used RNA extracted from PBMCs. This CDR3 contains 15 residues. The V gene's germline CDR1 is MDHEN and CDR2 SYDVKM. Between the trimmed V and J ends, which lost 6 bases and 6 bases, there was a span of 17 bases. This clonotype was found many times.

The source material was peripheral blood mononuclear cells (PBMCs), sampled when the disease was refractory, from a patient treated with antithyroid drugs. The V and J genes are TRBV28 and TRBJ2-2; no clear D. This sequence was found in a female donor with Graves disease. CDR3 coding DNA: TGTGCCAGCAGCCTCCGTGGAGTAACGGCCGGGGAGCTGTTTTTT. Amino acids: CASSLRGVTAGELFF.